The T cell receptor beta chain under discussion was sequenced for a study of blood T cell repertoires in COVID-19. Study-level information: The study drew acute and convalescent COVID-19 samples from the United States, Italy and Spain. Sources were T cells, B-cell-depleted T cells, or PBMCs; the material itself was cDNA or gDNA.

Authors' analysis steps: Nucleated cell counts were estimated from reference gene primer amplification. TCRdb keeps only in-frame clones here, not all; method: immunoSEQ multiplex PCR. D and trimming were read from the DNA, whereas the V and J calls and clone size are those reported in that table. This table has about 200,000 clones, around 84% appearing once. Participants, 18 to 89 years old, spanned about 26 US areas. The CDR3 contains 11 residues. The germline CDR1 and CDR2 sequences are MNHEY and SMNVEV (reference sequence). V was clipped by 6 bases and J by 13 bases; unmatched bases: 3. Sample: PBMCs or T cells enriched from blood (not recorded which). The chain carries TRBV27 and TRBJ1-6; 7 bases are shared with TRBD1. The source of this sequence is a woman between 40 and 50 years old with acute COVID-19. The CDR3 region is CASRTRGPLHF. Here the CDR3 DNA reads TGTGCCAGCAGGACCAGGGGGCCCCTCCACTTT.